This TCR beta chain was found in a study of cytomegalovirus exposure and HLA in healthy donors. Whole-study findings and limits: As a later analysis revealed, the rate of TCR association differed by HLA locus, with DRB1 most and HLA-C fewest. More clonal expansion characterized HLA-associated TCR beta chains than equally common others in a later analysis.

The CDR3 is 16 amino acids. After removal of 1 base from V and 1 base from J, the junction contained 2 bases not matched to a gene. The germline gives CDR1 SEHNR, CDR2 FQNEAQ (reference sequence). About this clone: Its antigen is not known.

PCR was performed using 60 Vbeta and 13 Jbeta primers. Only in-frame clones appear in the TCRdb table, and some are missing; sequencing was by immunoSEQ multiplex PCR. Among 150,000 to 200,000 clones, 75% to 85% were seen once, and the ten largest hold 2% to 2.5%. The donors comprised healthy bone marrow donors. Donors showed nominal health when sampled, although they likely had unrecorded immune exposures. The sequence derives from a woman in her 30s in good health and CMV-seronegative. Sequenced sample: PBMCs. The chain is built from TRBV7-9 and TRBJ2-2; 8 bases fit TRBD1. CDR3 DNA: TGTGCCAGCAGCTTAGGGACAGGGAAGAACACCGGGGAGCTGTTTTTT. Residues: CASSLGTGKNTGELFF.